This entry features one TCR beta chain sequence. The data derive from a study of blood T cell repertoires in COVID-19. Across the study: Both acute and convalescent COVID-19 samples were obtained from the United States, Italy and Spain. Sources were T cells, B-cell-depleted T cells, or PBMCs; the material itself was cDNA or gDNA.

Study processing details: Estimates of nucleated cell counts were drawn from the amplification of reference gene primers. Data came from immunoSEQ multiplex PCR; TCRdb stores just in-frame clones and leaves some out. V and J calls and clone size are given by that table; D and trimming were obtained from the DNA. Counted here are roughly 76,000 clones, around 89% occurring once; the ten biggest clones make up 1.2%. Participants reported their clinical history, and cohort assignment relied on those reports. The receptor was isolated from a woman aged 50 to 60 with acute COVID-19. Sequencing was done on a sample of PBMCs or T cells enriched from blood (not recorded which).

The CDR3 reads CASSARRRGGDTGELFF. For the CDR3, the DNA is TGTGCCAGCAGCGCCCGGAGAAGGGGCGGGGACACCGGGGAGCTGTTTTTT. The gene calls are TRBV7-9 and TRBJ2-2; D is perhaps TRBD2 (6 bases). This CDR3 spans 17 amino acids. V lost 5 bases and J lost 3, with 19 bases in between. Germline V CDR1 and CDR2: SEHNR, FQNEAQ (reference sequence).